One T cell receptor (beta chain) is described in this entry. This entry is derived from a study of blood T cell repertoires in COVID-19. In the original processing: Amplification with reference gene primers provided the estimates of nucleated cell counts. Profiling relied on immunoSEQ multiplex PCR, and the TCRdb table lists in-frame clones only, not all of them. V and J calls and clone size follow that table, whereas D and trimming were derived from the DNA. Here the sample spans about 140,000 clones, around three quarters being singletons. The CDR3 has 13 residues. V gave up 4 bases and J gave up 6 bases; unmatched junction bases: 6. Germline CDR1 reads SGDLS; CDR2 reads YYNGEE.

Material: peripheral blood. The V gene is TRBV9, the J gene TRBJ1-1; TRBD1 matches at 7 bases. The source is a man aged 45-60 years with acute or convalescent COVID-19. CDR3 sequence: CASSNRGWAEAFF. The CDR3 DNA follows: TGTGCCAGCAGCAACAGGGGATGGGCTGAAGCTTTCTTT. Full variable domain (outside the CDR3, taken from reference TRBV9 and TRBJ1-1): DSGVTQTPKHLITATGQRVTLRCSPRSGDLSVYWYQQSLDQGLQFLIQYYNGEERAKGNILERFSAQQFPDLHSELNLSSLELGDSALYFCASSNRGWAEAFFGQGTRLTVV.